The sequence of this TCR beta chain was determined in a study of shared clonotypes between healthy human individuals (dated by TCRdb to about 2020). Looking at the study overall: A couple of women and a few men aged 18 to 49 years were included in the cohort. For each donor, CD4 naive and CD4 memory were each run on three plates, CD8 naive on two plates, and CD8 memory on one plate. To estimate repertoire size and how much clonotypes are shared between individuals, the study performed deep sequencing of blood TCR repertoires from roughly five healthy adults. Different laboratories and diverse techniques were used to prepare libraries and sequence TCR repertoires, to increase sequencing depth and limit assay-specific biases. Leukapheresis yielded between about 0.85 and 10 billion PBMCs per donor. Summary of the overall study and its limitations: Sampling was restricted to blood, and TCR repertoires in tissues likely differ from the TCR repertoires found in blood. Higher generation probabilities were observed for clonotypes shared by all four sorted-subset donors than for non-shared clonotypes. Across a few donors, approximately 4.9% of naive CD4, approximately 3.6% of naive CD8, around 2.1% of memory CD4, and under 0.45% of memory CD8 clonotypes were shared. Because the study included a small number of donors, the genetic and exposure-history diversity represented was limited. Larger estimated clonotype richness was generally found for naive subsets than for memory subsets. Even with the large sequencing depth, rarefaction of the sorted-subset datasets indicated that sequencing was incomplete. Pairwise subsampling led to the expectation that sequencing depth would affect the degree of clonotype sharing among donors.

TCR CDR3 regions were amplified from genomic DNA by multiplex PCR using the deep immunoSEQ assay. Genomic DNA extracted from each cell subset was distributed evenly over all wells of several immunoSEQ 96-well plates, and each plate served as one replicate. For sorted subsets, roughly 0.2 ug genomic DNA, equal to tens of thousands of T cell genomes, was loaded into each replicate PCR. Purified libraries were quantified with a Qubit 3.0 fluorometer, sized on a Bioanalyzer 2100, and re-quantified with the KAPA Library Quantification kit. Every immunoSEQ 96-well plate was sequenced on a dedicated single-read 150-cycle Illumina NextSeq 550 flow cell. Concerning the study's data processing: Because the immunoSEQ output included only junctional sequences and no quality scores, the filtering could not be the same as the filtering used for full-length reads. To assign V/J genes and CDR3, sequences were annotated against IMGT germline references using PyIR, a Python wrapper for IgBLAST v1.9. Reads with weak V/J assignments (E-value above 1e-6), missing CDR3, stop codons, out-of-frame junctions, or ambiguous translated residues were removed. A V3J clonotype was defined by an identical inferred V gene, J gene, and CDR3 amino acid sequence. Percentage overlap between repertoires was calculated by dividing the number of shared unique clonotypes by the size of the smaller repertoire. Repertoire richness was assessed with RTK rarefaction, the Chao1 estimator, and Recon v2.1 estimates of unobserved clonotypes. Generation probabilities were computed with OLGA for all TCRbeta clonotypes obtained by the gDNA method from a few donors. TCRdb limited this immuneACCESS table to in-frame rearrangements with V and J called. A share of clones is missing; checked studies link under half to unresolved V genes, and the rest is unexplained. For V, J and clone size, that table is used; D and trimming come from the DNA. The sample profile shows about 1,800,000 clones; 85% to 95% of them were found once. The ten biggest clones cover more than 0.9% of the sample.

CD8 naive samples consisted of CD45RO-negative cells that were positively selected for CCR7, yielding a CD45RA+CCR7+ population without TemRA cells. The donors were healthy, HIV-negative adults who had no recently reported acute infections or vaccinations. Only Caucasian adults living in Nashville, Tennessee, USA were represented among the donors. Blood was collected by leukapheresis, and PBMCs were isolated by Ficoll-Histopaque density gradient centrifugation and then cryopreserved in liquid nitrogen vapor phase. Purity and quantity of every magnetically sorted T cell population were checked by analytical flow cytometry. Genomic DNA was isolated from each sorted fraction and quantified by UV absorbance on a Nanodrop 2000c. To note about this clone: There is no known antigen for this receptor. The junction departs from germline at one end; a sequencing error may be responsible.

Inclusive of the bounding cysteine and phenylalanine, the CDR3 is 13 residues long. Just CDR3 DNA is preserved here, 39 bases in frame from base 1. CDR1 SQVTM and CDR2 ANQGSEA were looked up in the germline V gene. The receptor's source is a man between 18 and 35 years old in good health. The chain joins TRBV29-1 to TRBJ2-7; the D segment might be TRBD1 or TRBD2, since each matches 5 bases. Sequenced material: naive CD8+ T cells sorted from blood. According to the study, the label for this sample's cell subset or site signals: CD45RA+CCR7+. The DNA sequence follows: TGCAGCGTTATCCGGGACGGCTCCCACGAGCAGTACTTC. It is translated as CSVIRDGSHEQYF.